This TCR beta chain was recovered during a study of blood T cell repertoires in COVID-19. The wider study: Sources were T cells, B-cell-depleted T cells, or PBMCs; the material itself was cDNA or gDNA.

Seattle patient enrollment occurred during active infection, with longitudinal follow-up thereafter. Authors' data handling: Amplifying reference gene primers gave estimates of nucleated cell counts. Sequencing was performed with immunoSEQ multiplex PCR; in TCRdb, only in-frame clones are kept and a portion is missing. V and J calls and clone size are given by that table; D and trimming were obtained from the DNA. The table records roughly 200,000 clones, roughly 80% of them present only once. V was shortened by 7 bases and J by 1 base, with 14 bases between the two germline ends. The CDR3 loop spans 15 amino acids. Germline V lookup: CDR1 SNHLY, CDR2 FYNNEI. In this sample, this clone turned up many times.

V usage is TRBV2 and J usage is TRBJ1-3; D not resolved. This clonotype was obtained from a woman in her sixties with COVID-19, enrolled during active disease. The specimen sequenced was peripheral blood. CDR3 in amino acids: CASKKNLRSGNTIYF. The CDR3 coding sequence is TGTGCCAGCAAGAAGAACCTACGTTCTGGAAACACCATATATTTT.